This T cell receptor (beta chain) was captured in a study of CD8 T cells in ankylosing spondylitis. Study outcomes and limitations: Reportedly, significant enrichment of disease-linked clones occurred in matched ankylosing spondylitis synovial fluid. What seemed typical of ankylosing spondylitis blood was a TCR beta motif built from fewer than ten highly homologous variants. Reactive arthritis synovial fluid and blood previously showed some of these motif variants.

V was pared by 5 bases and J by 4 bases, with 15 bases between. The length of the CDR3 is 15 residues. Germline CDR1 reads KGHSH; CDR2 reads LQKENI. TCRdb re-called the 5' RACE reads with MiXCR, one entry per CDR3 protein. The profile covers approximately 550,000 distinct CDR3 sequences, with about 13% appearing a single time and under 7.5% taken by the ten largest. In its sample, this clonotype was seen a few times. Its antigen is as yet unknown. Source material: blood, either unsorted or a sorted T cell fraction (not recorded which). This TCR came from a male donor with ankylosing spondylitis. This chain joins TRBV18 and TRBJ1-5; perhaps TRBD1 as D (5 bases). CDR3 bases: TGTGCCAGCTCATTGGACGGACCAGGGAATCAGCCCCAGCATTTT. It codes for CASSLDGPGNQPQHF.